Sequencing of this TCR beta chain was carried out in a study of cytomegalovirus exposure and HLA in healthy donors. Looking at the study overall: Out of around 360 genotyped donors, less than 90% belonged to the Caucasian-associated ancestry cluster. The study's findings and limits: According to a later analysis, most TCR beta chains associated with CMV appeared HLA-restricted. Previously analyzed data showed that most TCR beta V segments were productive at a frequency of about 87% or about 30%. Associated with HLA alleles at 0.05 false discovery rate in a later analysis were some 18,000 TCR beta sequences.

This PCR relied on a set of 60 Vbeta primers and 13 Jbeta primers. The table came from immunoSEQ multiplex PCR; TCRdb's copy has only in-frame clones and leaves some out. This sample's table has 150,000 or so clones. In the case of this clone: No antigen is known for it.

CDR3 size: 12 residues. The trim removed 8 bases at V and 9 bases at J, leaving 9 bases unmatched. The germline gives CDR1 MNHEY, CDR2 SMNVEV (reference sequence). The chain employs TRBV27 and TRBJ1-1, with 7 bases fitting TRBD1. This receptor was identified in a woman between 45 and 60 years old in good health and CMV-seronegative. Sequencing was carried out using PBMCs. The CDR3 loop is CASGDRVMKAFF. The CDR3 DNA follows: TGTGCCAGCGGTGACAGGGTTATGAAAGCTTTCTTT.